This T cell receptor beta chain was captured by sequencing in a study of identical twins. TCRdb analysed the 5' RACE reads with MiXCR anew, one entry per CDR3 protein. The table has around 650,000 distinct CDR3 sequences, about 7% seen once. The V and J ends lost 5 bases and 5 bases, in that order; junction bases with no gene match: 10. The CDR3 extends over 14 amino acids. Germline CDR1 reads DFQATT; CDR2 reads SNEGSKA (reference sequence). The data were also submitted as part of a second study, on yellow fever vaccine responses in identical twins.

The sequenced material came from PBMCs. This receptor was obtained from a young woman in good health. V gene TRBV20-1 combines with J gene TRBJ2-5, with TRBD2 matching 8 bases. CDR3 DNA: TGCAGTGCTTTACCGGGACTAGTGTTGGAGACCCAGTACTTC. Translated: CSALPGLVLETQYF.